A selection of T cell receptor beta chains follows, all from one sample in a study of cytomegalovirus exposure and HLA in healthy donors. Profiling relied on immunoSEQ multiplex PCR, and the TCRdb table lists in-frame clones only, not all of them. This listing includes roughly 50,000 clones. Sequenced sample: PBMCs. The receptors shown here come from a woman in her fifties or sixties in good health and CMV-seropositive. Both conserved end residues are part of each CDR3.

V gene: TRBV19; CDR3 protein: CASSIAVSTDTQYF
V gene: TRBV19; CDR3 protein: CATGVTIDTQYF
V gene: TRBV11-3; CDR3 protein: CASSRKGLLPDTQYF
V gene: TRBV10-3; CDR3 protein: CAISPRGQVKANTGELFF
V gene: TRBV5-4; CDR3 protein: CASSFGGGSYNEQFF
V gene: TRBV19; CDR3 protein: CASSSYSDTGNQPQHF
V gene: TRBV18; CDR3 protein: CASSLGQGGTTEAFF
V gene: TRBV7-8; CDR3 protein: CASSSGYRYPDTEDFF
V gene: TRBV21-1; CDR3 protein: CASSMRQEFDQPQHF
V gene: TRBV6-1; CDR3 protein: CASSASGQGVGGGNSPLHF
V gene: TRBV19; CDR3 protein: CASSPGWGDTEAFF
V gene: TRBV9; CDR3 protein: CASSAPGTGKNYGYTF
V gene: TRBV9; CDR3 protein: CASSVGMNTEAFF
V gene: TRBV29-1; CDR3 protein: CSVGADSTYNEQFF
V gene: TRBV29-1; CDR3 protein: CSVGGTSGGISTDTQYF
V gene: TRBV6-6; CDR3 protein: CASSYGTGGGQETQYF
V gene: TRBV6-6; CDR3 protein: CASSDSLPEAFF
V gene: TRBV28; CDR3 protein: CASSSGGKTRYEQYF
V gene: TRBV7-8; CDR3 protein: CASSLDGTDSYEQYF
V gene: TRBV29-1; CDR3 protein: CSVEDLEGTGIYGYTF
V gene: TRBV7-8; CDR3 protein: CASSPAGPEAFF
V gene: TRBV5-1; CDR3 protein: CASSPTVISVEKLFF
V gene: TRBV28; CDR3 protein: CASAGQPQHF
V gene: TRBV5-1; CDR3 protein: CASSLGREQETQYF
V gene: TRBV6-5; CDR3 protein: CASRQGLLDTEAFF
V gene: TRBV5-8; CDR3 protein: CASSIGQGPQQYF
V gene: TRBV6-5; CDR3 protein: CASSYSSRGGQYEQYF
V gene: TRBV7-8; CDR3 protein: CASILNRFAKGIDTYEQYF